The clone carrying this T cell receptor (beta chain) has just one count. During active infection, Seattle patients enrolled and were then monitored through disease. The germline V gene encodes CDR1 SQVTM and CDR2 ANQGSEA. The CDR3 runs to 13 residues. Trimming took 4 bases from V and 7 from J, leaving 13 bases between them. This specimen comes from a study of blood T cell repertoires in COVID-19. Per the authors' pipeline: How many nucleated cells were present was estimated from reference gene primer amplification. Sequenced by immunoSEQ multiplex PCR; TCRdb stores in-frame clones only, minus some. From that table come the V and J calls and clone size; the DNA was used to work out D and trimming. The repertoire holds a few hundred thousand clones, with about 90% as singletons.

This TCR was sampled from a person aged 18 to 35 with COVID-19, enrolled during active disease. Sequencing used peripheral blood. The chain combines TRBV29-1 with TRBJ1-4, with unresolved D. CDR3 sequence: CSVATLTGEKLFF. Written as DNA, the CDR3 is TGCAGCGTTGCCACTCTAACGGGTGAAAAACTGTTTTTT.